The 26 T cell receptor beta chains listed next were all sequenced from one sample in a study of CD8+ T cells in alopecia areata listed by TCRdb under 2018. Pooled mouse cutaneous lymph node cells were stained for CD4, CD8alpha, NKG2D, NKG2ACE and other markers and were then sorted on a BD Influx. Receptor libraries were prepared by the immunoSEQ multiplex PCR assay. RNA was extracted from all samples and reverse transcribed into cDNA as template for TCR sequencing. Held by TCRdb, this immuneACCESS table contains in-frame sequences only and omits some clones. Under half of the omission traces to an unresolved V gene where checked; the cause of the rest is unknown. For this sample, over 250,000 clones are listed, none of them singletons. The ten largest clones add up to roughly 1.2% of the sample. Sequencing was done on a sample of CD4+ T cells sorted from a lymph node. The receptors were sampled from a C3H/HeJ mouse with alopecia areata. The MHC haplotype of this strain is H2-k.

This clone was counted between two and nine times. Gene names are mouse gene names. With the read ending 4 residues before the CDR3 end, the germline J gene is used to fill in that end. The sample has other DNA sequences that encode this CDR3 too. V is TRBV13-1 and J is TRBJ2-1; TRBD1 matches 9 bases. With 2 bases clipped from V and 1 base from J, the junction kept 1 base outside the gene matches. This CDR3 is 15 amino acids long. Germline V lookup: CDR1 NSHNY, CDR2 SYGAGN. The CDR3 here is CASSETGGNYAEQFF. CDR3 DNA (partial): TGTGCCAGCAGTGAGACAGGGGGAAACTATGCT.

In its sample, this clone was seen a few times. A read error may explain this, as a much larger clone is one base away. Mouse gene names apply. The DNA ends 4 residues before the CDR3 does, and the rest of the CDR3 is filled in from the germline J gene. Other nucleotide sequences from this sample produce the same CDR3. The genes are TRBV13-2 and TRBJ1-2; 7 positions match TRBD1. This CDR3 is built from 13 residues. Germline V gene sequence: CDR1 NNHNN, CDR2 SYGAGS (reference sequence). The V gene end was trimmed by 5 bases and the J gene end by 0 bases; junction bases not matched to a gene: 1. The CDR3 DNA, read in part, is TGTGCCAGCGGAGGGACAGCAAACTCC. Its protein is CASGGTANS. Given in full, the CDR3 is CASGGTANSDYTF.

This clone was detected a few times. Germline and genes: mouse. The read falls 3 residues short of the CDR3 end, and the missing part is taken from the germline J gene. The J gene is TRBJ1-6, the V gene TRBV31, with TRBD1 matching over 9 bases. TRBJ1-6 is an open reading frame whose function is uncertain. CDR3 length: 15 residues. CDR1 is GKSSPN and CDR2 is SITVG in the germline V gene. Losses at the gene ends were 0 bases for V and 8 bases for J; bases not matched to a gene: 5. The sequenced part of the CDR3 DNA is TGTGCCTGGAGTCTACAGGGGGCGCGGGATTCGCCC. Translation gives CAWSLQGARDSP. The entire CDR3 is CAWSLQGARDSPLYF.

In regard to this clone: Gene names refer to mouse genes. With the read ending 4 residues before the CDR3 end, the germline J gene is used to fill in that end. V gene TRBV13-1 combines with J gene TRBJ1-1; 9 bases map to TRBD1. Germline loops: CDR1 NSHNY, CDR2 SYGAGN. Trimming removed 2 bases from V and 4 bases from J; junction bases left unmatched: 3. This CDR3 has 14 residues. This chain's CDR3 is CASSDGTGITEVFF. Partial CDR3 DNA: TGTGCCAGCAGTGACGGGACAGGGATCACA.

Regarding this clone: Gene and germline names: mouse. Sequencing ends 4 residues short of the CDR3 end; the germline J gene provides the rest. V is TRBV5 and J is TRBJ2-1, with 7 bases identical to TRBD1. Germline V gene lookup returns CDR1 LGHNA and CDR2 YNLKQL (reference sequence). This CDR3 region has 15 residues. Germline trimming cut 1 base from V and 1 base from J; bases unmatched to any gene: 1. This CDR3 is CASSQVQGNYAEQFF. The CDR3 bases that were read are TGTGCCAGCAGCCAAGTACAGGGGAACTATGCT.

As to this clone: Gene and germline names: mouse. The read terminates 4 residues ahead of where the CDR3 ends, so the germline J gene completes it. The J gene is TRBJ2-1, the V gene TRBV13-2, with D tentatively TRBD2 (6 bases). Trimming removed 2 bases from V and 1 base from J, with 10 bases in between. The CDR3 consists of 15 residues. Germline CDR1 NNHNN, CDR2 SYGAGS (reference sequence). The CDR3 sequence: CASGDITGNYAEQFF. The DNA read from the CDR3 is TGTGCCAGCGGTGACATTACTGGGAACTATGCT.

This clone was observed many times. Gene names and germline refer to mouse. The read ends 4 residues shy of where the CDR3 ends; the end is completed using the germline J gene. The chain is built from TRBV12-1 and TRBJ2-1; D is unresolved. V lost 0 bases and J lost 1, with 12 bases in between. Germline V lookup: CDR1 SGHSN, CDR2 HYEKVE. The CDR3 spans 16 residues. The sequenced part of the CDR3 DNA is TGTGCCAGCTCTCTCGTCGGAGACAACAACTATGCT. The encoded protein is CASSLVGDNNYA. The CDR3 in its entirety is CASSLVGDNNYAEQFF.

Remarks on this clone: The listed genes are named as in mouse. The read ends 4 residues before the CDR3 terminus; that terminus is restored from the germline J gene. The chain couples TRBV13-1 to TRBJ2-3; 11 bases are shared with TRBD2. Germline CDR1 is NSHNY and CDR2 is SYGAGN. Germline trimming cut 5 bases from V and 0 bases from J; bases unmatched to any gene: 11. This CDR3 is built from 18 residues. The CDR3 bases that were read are TGTGCCAGCAGCCACTCAACCGGGACTGGGGGTAGTGCAGAA. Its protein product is CASSHSTGTGGSAE. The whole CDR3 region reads CASSHSTGTGGSAETLYF.

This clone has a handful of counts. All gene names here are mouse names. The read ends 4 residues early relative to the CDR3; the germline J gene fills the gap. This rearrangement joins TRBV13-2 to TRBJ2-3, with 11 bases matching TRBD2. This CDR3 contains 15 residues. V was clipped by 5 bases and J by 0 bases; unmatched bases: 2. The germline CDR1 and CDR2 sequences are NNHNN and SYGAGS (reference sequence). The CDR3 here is CASGTGGGSAETLYF. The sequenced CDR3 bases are TGTGCCAGCGGGACTGGGGGGGGTAGTGCAGAA.

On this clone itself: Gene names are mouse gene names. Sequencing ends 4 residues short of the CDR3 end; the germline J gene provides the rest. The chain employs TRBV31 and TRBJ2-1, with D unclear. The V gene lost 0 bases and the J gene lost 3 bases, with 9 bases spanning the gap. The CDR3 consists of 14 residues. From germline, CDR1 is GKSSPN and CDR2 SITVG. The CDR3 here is CAWSLPGIYAEQFF. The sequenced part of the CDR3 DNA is TGTGCCTGGAGTCTTCCAGGAATCTATGCT.

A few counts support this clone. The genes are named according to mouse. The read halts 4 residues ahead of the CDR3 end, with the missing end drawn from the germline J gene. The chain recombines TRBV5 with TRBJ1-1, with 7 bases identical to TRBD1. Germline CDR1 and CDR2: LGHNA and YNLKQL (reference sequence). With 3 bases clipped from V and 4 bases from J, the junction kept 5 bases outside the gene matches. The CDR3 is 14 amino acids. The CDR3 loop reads CASSQRGHGTEVFF. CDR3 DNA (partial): TGTGCCAGCAGCCAGAGGGGGCACGGCACA.

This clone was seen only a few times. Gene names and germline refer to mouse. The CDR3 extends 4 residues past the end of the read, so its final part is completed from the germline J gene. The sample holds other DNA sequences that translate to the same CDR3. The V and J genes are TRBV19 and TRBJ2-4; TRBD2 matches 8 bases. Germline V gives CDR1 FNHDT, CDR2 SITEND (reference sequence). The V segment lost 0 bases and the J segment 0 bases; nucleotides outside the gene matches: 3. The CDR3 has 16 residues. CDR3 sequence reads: CASSIGTGSSQNTLYF. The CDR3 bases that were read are TGTGCCAGCAGTATAGGGACTGGGAGTAGTCAAAAC.

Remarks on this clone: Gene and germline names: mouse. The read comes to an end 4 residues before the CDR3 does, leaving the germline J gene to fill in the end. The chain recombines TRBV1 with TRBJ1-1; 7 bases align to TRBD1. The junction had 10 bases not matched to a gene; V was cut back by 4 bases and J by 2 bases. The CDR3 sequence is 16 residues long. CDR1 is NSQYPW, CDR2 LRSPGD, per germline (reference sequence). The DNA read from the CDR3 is TGCACCTGCAGTGGGGGAACCGGGACAGTTAACACA. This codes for CTCSGGTGTVNT. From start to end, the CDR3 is CTCSGGTGTVNTEVFF.

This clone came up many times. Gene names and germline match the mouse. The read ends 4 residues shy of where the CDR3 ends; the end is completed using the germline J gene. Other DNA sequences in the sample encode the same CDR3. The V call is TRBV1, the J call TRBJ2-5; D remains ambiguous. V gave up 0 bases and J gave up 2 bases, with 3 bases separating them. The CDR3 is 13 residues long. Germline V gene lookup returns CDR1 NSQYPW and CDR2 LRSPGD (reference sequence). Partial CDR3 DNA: TGCACCTGCAGTGCAGACAGCCAAGAC. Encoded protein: CTCSADSQD. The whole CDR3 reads CTCSADSQDTQYF.

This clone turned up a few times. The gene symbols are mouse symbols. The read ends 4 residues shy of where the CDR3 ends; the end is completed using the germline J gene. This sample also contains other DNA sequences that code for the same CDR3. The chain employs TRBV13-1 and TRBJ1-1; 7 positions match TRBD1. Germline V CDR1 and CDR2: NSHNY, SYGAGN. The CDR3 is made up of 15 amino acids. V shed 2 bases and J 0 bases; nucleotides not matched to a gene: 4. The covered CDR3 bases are TGTGCCAGCAGTGAGGGACAGCCTGCAAACACA. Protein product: CASSEGQPANT. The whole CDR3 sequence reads CASSEGQPANTEVFF.

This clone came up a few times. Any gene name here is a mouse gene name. CDR3 residues: CASSDVRNSAETLYF. Partial CDR3 DNA: TGTGCCAGCAGTGATGTCAGGAATAGTGCAGAA. V gene TRBV13-1 combines with J gene TRBJ2-3; unclear D gene. The CDR3 end is not reached by the read, which stops 4 residues before it; the germline J gene fills it in. The CDR3 contains 15 residues. V lost 0 bases and J lost 0, with 8 bases in between. Per germline, CDR1 NSHNY and CDR2 SYGAGN.

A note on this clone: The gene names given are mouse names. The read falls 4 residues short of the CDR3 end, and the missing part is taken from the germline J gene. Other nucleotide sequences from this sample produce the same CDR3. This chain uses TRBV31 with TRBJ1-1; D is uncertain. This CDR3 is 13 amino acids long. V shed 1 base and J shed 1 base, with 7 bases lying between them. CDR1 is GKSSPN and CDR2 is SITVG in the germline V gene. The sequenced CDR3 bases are TGTGCCTGGAGTCGGGCAGGGAACACA. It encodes CAWSRAGNT. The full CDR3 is CAWSRAGNTEVFF.

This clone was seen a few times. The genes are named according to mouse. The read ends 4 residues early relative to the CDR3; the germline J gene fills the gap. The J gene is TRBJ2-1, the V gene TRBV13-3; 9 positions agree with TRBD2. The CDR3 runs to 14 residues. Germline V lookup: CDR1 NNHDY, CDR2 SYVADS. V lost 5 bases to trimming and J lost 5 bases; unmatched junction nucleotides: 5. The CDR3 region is CASRAGTGNAEQFF. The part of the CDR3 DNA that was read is TGTGCCAGCAGAGCCGGGACTGGGAATGCT.

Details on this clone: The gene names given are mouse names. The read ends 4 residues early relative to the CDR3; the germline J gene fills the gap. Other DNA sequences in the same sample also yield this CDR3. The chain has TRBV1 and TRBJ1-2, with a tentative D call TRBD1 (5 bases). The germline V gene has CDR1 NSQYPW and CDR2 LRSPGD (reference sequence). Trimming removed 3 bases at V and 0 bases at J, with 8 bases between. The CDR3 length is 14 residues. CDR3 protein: CTCSATAANSDYTF. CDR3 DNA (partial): TGCACCTGCAGTGCGACAGCAGCAAACTCC.

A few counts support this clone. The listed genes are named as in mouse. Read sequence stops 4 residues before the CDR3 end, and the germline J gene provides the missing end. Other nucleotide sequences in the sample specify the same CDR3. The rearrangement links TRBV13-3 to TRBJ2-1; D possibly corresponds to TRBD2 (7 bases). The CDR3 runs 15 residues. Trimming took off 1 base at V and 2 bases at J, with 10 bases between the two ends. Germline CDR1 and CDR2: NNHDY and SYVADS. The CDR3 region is CASSDMGGDYAEQFF. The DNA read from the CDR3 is TGTGCCAGCAGTGATATGGGGGGCGACTATGCT.

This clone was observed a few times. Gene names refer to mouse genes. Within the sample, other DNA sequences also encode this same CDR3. The CDR3 loop reads CASSALGQDTQYF. Incomplete CDR3 DNA: TGTGCCAGCAGTGCGCTGGGGCAAGAC. The chain carries TRBV13-1 and TRBJ2-5; D is possibly TRBD2 (6 bases). The read stops 4 residues short of the end of the CDR3; the missing end is completed from the germline J gene. CDR1 and CDR2 from the germline V gene are NSHNY and SYGAGN. V lost 3 bases, J lost 3 bases, and 8 bases lay in between. The CDR3 contains 13 residues.

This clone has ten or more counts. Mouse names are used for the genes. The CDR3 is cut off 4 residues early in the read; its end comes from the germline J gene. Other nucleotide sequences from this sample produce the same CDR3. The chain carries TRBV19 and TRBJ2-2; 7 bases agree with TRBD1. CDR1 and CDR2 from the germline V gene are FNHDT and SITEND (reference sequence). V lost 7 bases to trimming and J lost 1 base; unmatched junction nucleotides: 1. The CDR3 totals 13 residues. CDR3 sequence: CASRDRNTGQLYF. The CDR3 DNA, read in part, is TGTGCCAGCCGGGACAGAAACACCGGG.

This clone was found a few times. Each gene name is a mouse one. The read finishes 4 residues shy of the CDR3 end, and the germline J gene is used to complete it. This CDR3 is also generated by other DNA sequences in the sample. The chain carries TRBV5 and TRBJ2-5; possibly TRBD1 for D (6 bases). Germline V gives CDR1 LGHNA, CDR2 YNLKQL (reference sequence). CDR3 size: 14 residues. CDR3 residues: CASSQDRGGDTQYF. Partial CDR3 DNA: TGTGCCAGCAGCCAAGACAGGGGTGGAGAC.

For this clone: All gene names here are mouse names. CDR3 region: CASSPRDSANSDYTF. CDR3 bases read: TGTGCCAGCAGTCCTCGGGACTCTGCAAACTCC. The chain joins TRBV13-3 to TRBJ1-2; tentatively, D is TRBD1 (5 bases). The read falls 4 residues short of the CDR3 end, and the missing part is taken from the germline J gene. The germline V gene has CDR1 NNHDY and CDR2 SYVADS. V shed 4 bases and J shed 0 bases, with 13 bases lying between them. This CDR3 region has 15 residues.

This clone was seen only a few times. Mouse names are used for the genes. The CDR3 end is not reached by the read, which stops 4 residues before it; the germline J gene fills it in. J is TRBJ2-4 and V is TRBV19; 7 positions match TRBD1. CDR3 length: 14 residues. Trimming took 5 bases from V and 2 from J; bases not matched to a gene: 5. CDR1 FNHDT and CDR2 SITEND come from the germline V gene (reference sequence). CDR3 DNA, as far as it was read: TGTGCCAGCAGCCCCGGACAGGTTCAAAAC. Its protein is CASSPGQVQN. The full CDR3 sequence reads CASSPGQVQNTLYF.

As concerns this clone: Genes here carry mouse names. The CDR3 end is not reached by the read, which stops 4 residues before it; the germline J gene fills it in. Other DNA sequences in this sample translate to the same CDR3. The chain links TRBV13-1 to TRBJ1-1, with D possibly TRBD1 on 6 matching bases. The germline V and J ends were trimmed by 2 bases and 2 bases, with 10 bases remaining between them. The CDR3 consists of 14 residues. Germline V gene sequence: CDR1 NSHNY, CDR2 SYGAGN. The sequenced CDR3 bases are TGTGCCAGCAGTGAACAGGGAAGCAACACA. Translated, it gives CASSEQGSNT. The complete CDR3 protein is CASSEQGSNTEVFF.